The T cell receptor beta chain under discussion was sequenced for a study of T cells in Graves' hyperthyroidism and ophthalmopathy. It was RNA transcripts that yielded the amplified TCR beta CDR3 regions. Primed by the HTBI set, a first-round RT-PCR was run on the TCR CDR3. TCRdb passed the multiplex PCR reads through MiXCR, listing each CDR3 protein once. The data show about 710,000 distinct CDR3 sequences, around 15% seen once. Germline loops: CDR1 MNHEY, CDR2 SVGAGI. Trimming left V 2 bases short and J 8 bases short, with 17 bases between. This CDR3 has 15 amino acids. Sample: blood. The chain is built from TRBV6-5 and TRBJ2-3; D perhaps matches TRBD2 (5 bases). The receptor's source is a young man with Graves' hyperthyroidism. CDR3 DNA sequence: TGTGCCAGCAGTTACCGTGGTGGGAGAGCAGGTACGCAGTATTTT. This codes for CASSYRGGRAGTQYF.